This entry lists 21 T cell receptor beta chains sequenced from one sample in a study of blood T cell repertoires in COVID-19 (dated by TCRdb to about 2020). Receptor amplification or capture employed the immunoSEQ multiplex PCR assay. Here the immuneACCESS table is served through TCRdb, limited to in-frame sequences with V and J called. Missing clones are a known gap in these copies; in checked studies unresolved V genes cover under half, and the rest lacks a known reason. This sample is represented by 240,000 or so clones; around 86% of them were singletons. The ten biggest clones cover approximately 3% of the sample. The sequencing input was peripheral blood. These receptors were obtained from a woman aged 25-40 years who had recovered from COVID-19.

The chain employs TRBV5-5 and TRBJ1-2; D is undetermined. The germline V gene has CDR1 SGHKS and CDR2 YYEKEE (reference sequence). The CDR3 length is 15 residues. V was cut by 4 bases and J by 0 bases, with 13 bases left in between. The CDR3 nucleotides read TGTGCCAGCAGCCCAACGACAACGTCTAACTATGGCTACACCTTC. This translates into CASSPTTTSNYGYTF. The variable domain in full, with the rest retrieved from reference TRBV5-5 and TRBJ1-2, is DAGVTQSPTHLIKTRGQQVTLRCSPISGHKSVSWYQQVLGQGPQFIFQYYEKEERGRGNFPDRFSARQFPNYSSELNVNALLLGDSALYLCASSPTTTSNYGYTFGSGTRLTVV.

The chain recombines TRBV19 with TRBJ1-1; TRBD1 matches 8 bases. The CDR3 consists of 12 residues. Looked up from germline, CDR1 is LNHDA and CDR2 is SQIVND (reference sequence). Losses at the gene ends were 6 bases for V and 4 bases for J; bases not matched to a gene: 1. CDR3 nucleotide sequence: TGTGCCAGTAGACAGGGGGGCACTGAAGCTTTCTTT. Its translation: CASRQGGTEAFF.

The V gene is TRBV19, the J gene TRBJ2-3; 10 bases are shared with TRBD1. Trimming removed 8 bases from V and 2 bases from J; junction bases left unmatched: 7. Looked up from germline, CDR1 is LNHDA and CDR2 is SQIVND (reference sequence). CDR3 length: 15 residues. The CDR3 is CASRPGTGVTDTQYF. The CDR3 DNA is TGTGCCAGTCGACCCGGGACAGGGGTCACAGATACGCAGTATTTT.

The J gene is TRBJ2-3, the V gene TRBV24-1; TRBD1 agrees at 9 bases. Per germline, CDR1 KGHDR and CDR2 SFDVKD. The CDR3 totals 15 residues. Trimming at V came to 4 bases and at J to 3 bases, leaving 4 bases not matched to a gene. CDR3 DNA: TGTGCCACCAGTGACCTAGGGACAGGGACAGATACGCAGTATTTT. Translation: CATSDLGTGTDTQYF.

This sequence joins TRBV30 and TRBJ1-2, with D possibly TRBD1 on 5 matching bases. The CDR3 loop spans 12 amino acids. The V gene lost 2 bases and the J gene lost 1 base, with 5 bases spanning the gap. Germline CDR1 GTSNPN, CDR2 SVGIG (reference sequence). The CDR3: CAWSRGNYGYTF. CDR3 bases: TGTGCCTGGAGTAGGGGTAACTATGGCTACACCTTC.

The chain links TRBV7-2 to TRBJ2-1; TRBD2 matches 9 bases. J gave up 8 bases and V 3 bases, and 5 bases lay outside the gene matches. CDR3 length: 14 residues. Germline V gene sequence: CDR1 SGHTA, CDR2 FQGNSA. CDR3 coding DNA: TGTGCCAGCAGCTTGGCGGGGGGGCCGCATGAGCAGTTCTTC. Amino acid sequence: CASSLAGGPHEQFF.

The CDR3 DNA reads TGCGCCAGCAGTGACCTCGGACTAGTCACGGATCAGTACTTC. Translation: CASSDLGLVTDQYF. This rearrangement joins TRBV10-2 to TRBJ2-7; TRBD2 matches 7 bases. With 3 bases clipped from V and 10 bases from J, the junction kept 12 bases outside the gene matches. The germline CDR1 and CDR2 sequences are WSHSY and SAAADI. The CDR3 loop spans 14 amino acids.

V gene TRBV4-3 combines with J gene TRBJ2-7; tentative D call: TRBD1 (8 bases). From germline, CDR1 is LGHNA and CDR2 YSLEER. Trimming took off 3 bases at V and 2 bases at J, with 23 bases between the two ends. The CDR3 extends over 18 amino acids. DNA of the CDR3: TGCGCCAGCAGCCAGACCGCCGTTACAGGGGGGGCTGCCTACGAGCAGTACTTC. Encoded protein: CASSQTAVTGGAAYEQYF.

This clone was observed once. The chain joins TRBV6-1 to TRBJ2-1, with D possibly being TRBD2 (6 bases). The CDR3 totals 17 residues. CDR1 is MNHNS and CDR2 is SASEGT in the germline V gene. With 2 bases removed from V and 5 bases from J, the gap between germline ends came to 19 bases. In DNA form, the CDR3 reads TGTGCCAGCAGTGAATGGGGAGGCCGAGGGTCCAACAATGAGCAGTTCTTC. Its translation: CASSEWGGRGSNNEQFF.

The V gene is TRBV12-3 or TRBV12-4, the J gene TRBJ1-3, with D unclear. The CDR3 is 13 residues long. V was shortened by 6 bases and J by 0 bases, with 6 bases between the two germline ends. The CDR3 is CASSPISGNTIYF. The CDR3 coding sequence is TGTGCCAGCAGCCCCATCTCTGGAAACACCATATATTTT.

V is TRBV6-5 and J is TRBJ2-1; TRBD2 matches 8 bases. CDR1 MNHEY and CDR2 SVGAGI come from the germline V gene. The V gene end was trimmed by 4 bases and the J gene end by 7 bases; junction bases not matched to a gene: 12. CDR3 length equals 16 residues. The CDR3 protein is CASSSPFGGGSNEQFF. CDR3 nucleotides: TGTGCCAGCAGTTCCCCTTTTGGCGGGGGGAGTAATGAGCAGTTCTTC.

In its sample, this clone was seen once. The J gene is TRBJ2-3, the V gene TRBV5-1, with a possible D match to TRBD2 (6 bases). Germline V CDR1 and CDR2: SGHRS, YFSETQ. Trimming pared 4 bases from V and 0 bases from J, leaving 12 bases between. The CDR3 is 15 amino acids. The CDR3 loop reads CASSANGGSTDTQYF. CDR3 DNA sequence: TGCGCCAGCAGCGCCAACGGGGGAAGCACAGATACGCAGTATTTT.

In DNA form, the CDR3 reads TGTGCCAGCAGCCGGCGGGGGGCGGGGGGTAAAGATACGCAGTATTTT. Amino acid sequence: CASSRRGAGGKDTQYF. This chain uses TRBV7-8 with TRBJ2-3; TRBD2 agrees at 8 bases. Germline V gene data show CDR1 as SGHVS and CDR2 as FQNEAQ. This CDR3 spans 16 amino acids. Trimming took 5 bases from V and 5 from J; bases not matched to a gene: 12.

The chain joins TRBV7-2 to TRBJ2-1; TRBD2 matches 7 bases. CDR3 size: 13 residues. With 5 bases clipped from V and 8 bases from J, the junction kept 6 bases outside the gene matches. In germline, CDR1 is SGHTA, CDR2 FQGNSA. This CDR3 is CASSERGRYEQFF. CDR3 nucleotides: TGTGCCAGCAGCGAGCGGGGTCGCTATGAGCAGTTCTTC.

The rearrangement links TRBV5-1 to TRBJ2-5; 8 bases agree with TRBD2. The CDR3 length is 14 residues. The germline gives CDR1 SGHRS, CDR2 YFSETQ. The trim removed 4 bases at V and 1 base at J, leaving 3 bases unmatched. The CDR3 bases are TGCGCCAGCAGCACAGGGACTAGCCAAGAGACCCAGTACTTC. Protein sequence: CASSTGTSQETQYF. Using reference TRBV5-1 and TRBJ2-5 for the parts outside the CDR3, the full variable domain is KAGVTQTPRYLIKTRGQQVTLSCSPISGHRSVSWYQQTPGQGLQFLFEYFSETQRNKGNFPGRFSGRQFSNSRSEMNVSTLELGDSALYLCASSTGTSQETQYFGPGTRLLVL.

The chain combines TRBV4-1 with TRBJ1-2, with a weak D call TRBD1 (5 bases). Per germline, CDR1 MGHRA and CDR2 YSYEKL. CDR3 length equals 15 residues. V shed 0 bases and J shed 5 bases, with 13 bases lying between them. The CDR3 sequence is CASSQDPGVGYGYTF. CDR3 bases: TGCGCCAGCAGCCAAGATCCGGGGGTCGGGTATGGCTACACCTTC.

The genes are TRBV7-9 and TRBJ1-2; tentative D call: TRBD1 (6 bases). The CDR3 length is 15 residues. Trimming left V 4 bases short and J 4 bases short, with 16 bases between. Germline loops: CDR1 SEHNR, CDR2 FQNEAQ (reference sequence). This CDR3 is CASSSSGGLIYGYTF. CDR3 coding DNA: TGTGCCAGCAGCTCCTCGGGGGGGCTTATCTATGGCTACACCTTC.

This chain joins TRBV4-1 and TRBJ1-2; possibly TRBD1 for D (5 bases). Germline-derived CDR1 and CDR2 are MGHRA and YSYEKL. The V end lost 3 bases, the J end lost 4 bases, and 12 bases lay between the germline ends. This CDR3 has 14 amino acids. The CDR3 coding sequence is TGCGCCAGCAGCCAGCACGGGGGGAGCTATGGCTACACCTTC. As protein: CASSQHGGSYGYTF.

The chain is built from TRBV7-2 and TRBJ1-1; perhaps TRBD1 as D (6 bases). There are 14 residues in the CDR3. The germline V gene has CDR1 SGHTA and CDR2 FQGNSA. The V end lost 3 bases, the J end lost 8 bases, and 16 bases lay between the germline ends. CDR3 protein: CASSFGGGATEAFF. The CDR3 bases are TGTGCCAGCAGCTTCGGGGGGGGCGCGACGGAAGCTTTCTTT.

The chain is built from TRBV18 and TRBJ1-1, with D perhaps matching TRBD1 (5 bases). The V end was cut by 1 base, the J end by 3 bases, with 12 bases between. From germline, CDR1 is KGHSH and CDR2 LQKENI. This CDR3 is 15 amino acids long. The CDR3 spells CASSPRARGDTEAFF. In DNA, the CDR3 is TGTGCCAGCTCACCACGGGCACGGGGGGACACTGAAGCTTTCTTT.

The chain employs TRBV23-1 and TRBJ1-5; D perhaps matches TRBD1 (5 bases). TRBV23-1 is placed among ORFs of uncertain function. The CDR3 spans 13 residues. V lost 6 bases and J lost 3, with 9 bases in between. This CDR3 reads CASRDRNNQPQHF. CDR3 sequence (DNA): TGCGCCAGCAGAGACAGAAACAATCAGCCCCAGCATTTT.